This record covers a single TCR beta chain. This record comes from a study of shared clonotypes between healthy human individuals. The split of CD4+ cells yielded CD45RA+ naive and CD45RA-negative memory subsets. Some clones are missing from TCRdb's copy, which holds only in-frame ones; the method was immunoSEQ multiplex PCR. Here the sample spans approximately 2,300,000 clones, around 93% being singletons. From germline, CDR1 is KGHSH and CDR2 LQKENI. This CDR3 region has 17 residues. V trimming: 2 bases; J trimming: 10 bases; junction bases outside the gene matches: 19. V gene TRBV18 combines with J gene TRBJ1-2; the match to TRBD1 covers 7 bases. This clonotype was sampled from a man between 18 and 35 years old in good health. Some clones in this sample may be carry-over from other donors' samples. Material: naive CD4+ T cells from PBMCs. Specified subset: CD45RA+ positively selected. CDR3 residues: CASSPSVESGYRGVYTF. CDR3 nucleotide sequence: TGTGCCAGCTCACCATCCGTTGAATCCGGATACAGGGGAGTCTACACCTTC. Based on the CDR3 plus reference TRBV18 and TRBJ1-2, the full variable domain is NAGVMQNPRHLVRRRGQEARLRCSPMKGHSHVYWYRQLPEEGLKFMVYLQKENIIDESGMPKERFSAEFPKEGPSILRIQQVVRGDSAAYFCASSPSVESGYRGVYTFGSGTRLTVV.